This T cell receptor beta chain came from a study of cytomegalovirus exposure and HLA in healthy donors. Whole-study results and caveats: Some TCR beta chains (approximately 180 of them) were listed as cytomegalovirus-associated. The authors later found HLA-associated TCR beta chains more clonally expanded than equally common others.

There are 13 residues in the CDR3. The V segment lost 2 bases and the J segment 4 bases; nucleotides outside the gene matches: 2. Germline V CDR1 and CDR2: SGHRS, YFSETQ. This clone was seen only once. Its antigen remains unidentified. PCR amplification relied on 60 Vbeta primers (plus 13 Jbeta primers). Profiling relied on immunoSEQ multiplex PCR, and the TCRdb table lists in-frame clones only, not all of them. In the table there are about 68,000 clones, around four fifths of which are singletons. The specimen sequenced was PBMCs. The chain has TRBV5-1 and TRBJ1-1; 7 bases map to TRBD1. The sequence was obtained from a human donor in good health. The DNA for the CDR3 is TGCGCCAGCAGCTTTGCAGGGGGCACTGAAGCTTTCTTT. Translating it yields CASSFAGGTEAFF.